These 28 T cell receptor beta chains were all obtained from the same sample, sequenced in a study of blood T cell repertoires in COVID-19. Libraries were prepared by immunoSEQ multiplex PCR; TCRdb keeps only in-frame clonotypes and omits some of them. The repertoire holds about 160,000 clones, with approximately 78% as singletons. The sequencing input was peripheral blood. These receptors were collected from a human donor in a cohort sampled during active COVID-19.

This chain uses TRBV11-2 with TRBJ2-1; D is ambiguous. Germline V gene lookup returns CDR1 SGHAT and CDR2 FQNNGV. Trimming left V 5 bases short and J 8 bases short, with 16 bases between. CDR3 length equals 14 residues. CDR3 nucleotide sequence: TGTGCCAGCAGCCCCAGGTACCAGTTCCATGAGCAGTTCTTC. This codes for CASSPRYQFHEQFF.

This rearrangement joins TRBV3-1 (or the pseudogene TRBV3-2) to TRBJ2-1; weak D call: TRBD2 (6 bases). The CDR3 totals 15 residues. The V gene lost 4 bases and the J gene lost 0 bases, with 10 bases spanning the gap. Germline CDR1 LGHDT, CDR2 YNNKEL (reference sequence). The CDR3 sequence: CASSLNGGSYNEQFF. CDR3 DNA: TGTGCCAGCAGCCTAAACGGGGGCTCCTACAATGAGCAGTTCTTC.

This sequence joins TRBV18 and TRBJ2-5, with D hard to call. Germline CDR1 and CDR2: KGHSH and LQKENI. This CDR3 spans 12 amino acids. Trimming took off 3 bases at V and 5 bases at J, with 7 bases between the two ends. DNA for the CDR3: TGTGCCAGCTCACCCCGCAGGGAGACCCAGTACTTC. Translation: CASSPRRETQYF.

The chain has TRBV7-7 and TRBJ2-2; TRBD1 matches 11 bases. The CDR3 length is 17 residues. Unmatched junction bases numbered 9, after V lost 5 bases and J lost 4 bases. Germline V gene data show CDR1 as SSHAT and CDR2 as FNYEAQ (reference sequence). CDR3 protein: CASSASPGTGGTGELFF. The CDR3 nucleotides read TGTGCCAGCAGCGCATCCCCCGGGACAGGGGGCACCGGGGAGCTGTTTTTT.

The V gene is TRBV2, the J gene TRBJ1-2; unclear D gene. V gave up 6 bases and J gave up 2 bases, with 19 bases separating them. Germline values: CDR1 SNHLY, CDR2 FYNNEI. CDR3 length equals 16 residues. DNA of the CDR3: TGTGCCAGCAGCACCGCTGCGGGAGTTGAGAACTATGGCTACACCTTC. Residues: CASSTAAGVENYGYTF.

The CDR3 loop reads CAWSVEGGSPLHF. CDR3 DNA sequence: TGTGCCTGGAGTGTGGAGGGGGGGTCACCCCTCCACTTT. The J gene is TRBJ1-6, the V gene TRBV30, with a tentative D call TRBD1 (6 bases). V was clipped by 0 bases and J by 10 bases, with 10 bases between them. This CDR3 is 13 amino acids long. Germline values: CDR1 GTSNPN, CDR2 SVGIG (reference sequence).

The chain couples TRBV5-1 to TRBJ2-4; 8 bases line up with TRBD1. CDR1 is SGHRS and CDR2 is YFSETQ in the germline V gene. This CDR3 comprises 14 residues. V lost 3 bases, J lost 8 bases, and 7 bases stayed unmatched. As DNA, the CDR3 is TGCGCCAGCAGCTCGGGGACAGGCGGGGACATTCAGTACTTC. Translated, it gives CASSSGTGGDIQYF.

The V call is TRBV3-1 (or the pseudogene TRBV3-2), the J call TRBJ1-6; a possible D gene is TRBD1 (6 bases). The CDR3 has 15 amino acids. Trimming removed 2 bases from V and 8 bases from J, with 13 bases in between. Germline CDR1 LGHDT, CDR2 YNNKEL (reference sequence). Written as DNA, the CDR3 is TGTGCCAGCAGCCAACGCGCACAGGGACATTCACCCCTCCACTTT. It yields the protein CASSQRAQGHSPLHF.

This chain uses TRBV5-4 with TRBJ1-1; D is unresolved. V was cut by 6 bases and J by 2 bases, with 14 bases left in between. Germline-derived CDR1 and CDR2 are SGHNT and YYREEE (reference sequence). The CDR3 spans 14 residues. The CDR3, as DNA: TGTGCCAGCACCTCTAGCCAGGCAAACACTGAAGCTTTCTTT. This encodes CASTSSQANTEAFF.

The chain uses TRBV19 and TRBJ2-1, with a tentative D call TRBD2 (7 bases). The CDR3 is made up of 13 amino acids. Trimming cost V 3 bases and J 8 bases, with 11 bases left between them. Germline loops: CDR1 LNHDA, CDR2 SQIVND (reference sequence). The CDR3 DNA follows: TGTGCCAGTAGTATTGGGGGGGCGGATGAGCAGTTCTTC. Protein: CASSIGGADEQFF.

The CDR3 DNA reads as TGTGCCAGCAGCCCAAACCCTACAGGAAACACCGGGGAGCTGTTTTTT. Translated: CASSPNPTGNTGELFF. The chain combines TRBV7-6 with TRBJ2-2; TRBD1 is a possible D gene (5 bases). This CDR3 has 16 residues. Trimming cost V 5 bases and J 2 bases, with 15 bases left between them. Per the germline V gene, CDR1 is SGHVS and CDR2 is FNYEAQ.

The CDR3 bases are TGTGCCAGCAGTGATTTGCAGGGGGCCCGGGGGAATGAGCAGTTCTTC. This codes for CASSDLQGARGNEQFF. The gene calls are TRBV2 and TRBJ2-1; 8 bases agree with TRBD1. Germline loops: CDR1 SNHLY, CDR2 FYNNEI. The CDR3 runs 16 residues. The V and J ends lost 3 bases and 7 bases, in that order; junction bases with no gene match: 11.

This rearrangement joins TRBV29-1 to TRBJ2-5, with 10 bases that match TRBD1. The CDR3 loop spans 14 amino acids. Germline V gene sequence: CDR1 SQVTM, CDR2 ANQGSEA. Trimming took 8 bases from V and 4 from J; bases not matched to a gene: 10. The CDR3, as DNA: TGCAGCACGTGGACGGGACAGGGGCCAGAGACCCAGTACTTC. Protein sequence: CSTWTGQGPETQYF.

The gene calls are TRBV6-5 and TRBJ2-2; 9 bases align to TRBD1. Germline V gene lookup returns CDR1 MNHEY and CDR2 SVGAGI. V lost 0 bases and J lost 6; bases outside the gene matches: 5. The CDR3 is made up of 16 amino acids. Here the CDR3 reads CASSYSGTGYSGELFF. In DNA, the CDR3 is TGTGCCAGCAGTTACTCCGGGACAGGGTATTCCGGGGAGCTGTTTTTT.

The chain uses TRBV19 and TRBJ1-4, with 9 bases identical to TRBD1. The CDR3 totals 13 residues. The germline V gene encodes CDR1 LNHDA and CDR2 SQIVND (reference sequence). The V segment lost 5 bases and the J segment 5 bases; nucleotides outside the gene matches: 0. DNA for the CDR3: TGTGCCAGTAGTGGACAGGGGAATGAAAAACTGTTTTTT. Translation gives CASSGQGNEKLFF.

This chain connects TRBV12-3 or TRBV12-4 to TRBJ2-2; D may be TRBD1 (6 bases). The CDR3 consists of 13 residues. V was trimmed by 6 bases and J by 8 bases, leaving 13 bases between them. This CDR3 reads CASRSTGSGELFF. CDR3 DNA sequence: TGTGCCAGCAGGTCGACAGGATCTGGGGAGCTGTTTTTT.

This clone was seen a single time. V usage is TRBV6-2 or TRBV6-3 and J usage is TRBJ2-3; D might be TRBD2 (6 bases). Trimming cost V 2 bases and J 2 bases, with 11 bases left between them. Germline lookup yields CDR1 MNHEY and CDR2 SVGEGT. The CDR3 consists of 15 residues. DNA of the CDR3: TGTGCCAGCAGTTACCGCGGGGAGCTCACAGATACGCAGTATTTT. It encodes CASSYRGELTDTQYF.

The chain couples TRBV6-5 to TRBJ1-4, with a weak D call TRBD1 (5 bases). Deletions cut 7 bases from V and 3 bases from J, with 12 bases between. The CDR3 loop spans 14 amino acids. The V gene's germline CDR1 is MNHEY and CDR2 SVGAGI. As DNA, the CDR3 is TGTGCCAGCATCAAAGGGGTATCTAATGAAAAACTGTTTTTT. This translates into CASIKGVSNEKLFF.

Remarks on this clone: Within the sample, other DNA sequences also encode this same CDR3. V gene TRBV19 combines with J gene TRBJ1-5, with TRBD1 matching over 8 bases. CDR3 length: 15 amino acids. With V trimmed by 3 bases and J by 7 bases, 8 bases remained unmatched. Germline V lookup: CDR1 LNHDA, CDR2 SQIVND (reference sequence). The CDR3 sequence is CASSMGQGAGQPQHF. CDR3 DNA sequence: TGTGCCAGTAGTATGGGGCAGGGGGCAGGGCAGCCCCAGCATTTT.

The V and J genes are TRBV29-1 and TRBJ2-5, with 9 nucleotides matching TRBD1. Trimming removed 6 bases from V and 1 base from J; junction bases left unmatched: 3. The CDR3 loop spans 13 amino acids. The germline gives CDR1 SQVTM, CDR2 ANQGSEA. DNA of the CDR3: TGCAGCGTCGTGGGACAGGGCCAAGAGACCCAGTACTTC. Protein product: CSVVGQGQETQYF. The entire variable domain, with the rest obtained from reference TRBV29-1 and TRBJ2-5, is as follows: SAVISQKPSRDICQRGTSLTIQCQVDSQVTMMFWYRQQPGQSLTLIATANQGSEATYESGFVIDKFPISRPNLTFSTLTVSNMSPEDSSIYLCSVVGQGQETQYFGPGTRLLVL.

This chain connects TRBV11-2 to TRBJ2-1, with 7 bases lining up with TRBD2. The CDR3 extends over 15 amino acids. V gave up 5 bases and J gave up 4 bases; unmatched junction bases: 8. The V gene's germline CDR1 is SGHAT and CDR2 FQNNGV. In DNA form, the CDR3 reads TGTGCCAGCAGCCCCCAGCGGCGGGGGTACAATGAGCAGTTCTTC. Translation: CASSPQRRGYNEQFF.

The CDR3 reads CASSFRDTYNEQFF. The CDR3 region has the DNA TGCGCCAGCAGCTTTCGGGACACCTACAATGAGCAGTTCTTC. The chain has TRBV5-1 and TRBJ2-1; D is perhaps TRBD1 (6 bases). The CDR3 spans 14 residues. CDR1 is SGHRS and CDR2 is YFSETQ in the germline V gene. V lost 2 bases, J lost 2 bases, and 8 bases lay in between.

This clone was recorded once. The chain has TRBV6-6 and TRBJ1-6, with TRBD1 matching over 7 bases. The junction had 3 bases not matched to a gene; V was cut back by 2 bases and J by 8 bases. Germline loops: CDR1 MNHNY, CDR2 SVGAGI (reference sequence). This CDR3 contains 14 residues. The CDR3 DNA follows: TGTGCCAGCAGTTACAACAGGGGTGATTCACCCCTCCACTTT. This sequence encodes CASSYNRGDSPLHF.

This clone showed up just once. The chain links TRBV5-4 to TRBJ1-1; 10 nucleotides agree with TRBD1. V was pared by 4 bases and J by 7 bases, with 4 bases of the junction left unmatched. The CDR3 is 13 amino acids. CDR1 is SGHNT and CDR2 is YYREEE in the germline V gene (reference sequence). CDR3 DNA sequence: TGTGCCAGCAGCGCCGGGACAGGGGATGAAGCTTTCTTT. Protein sequence: CASSAGTGDEAFF. Combining the CDR3 with reference TRBV5-4 and TRBJ1-1 gives the whole variable domain ETGVTQSPTHLIKTRGQQVTLRCSSQSGHNTVSWYQQALGQGPQFIFQYYREEENGRGNFPPRFSGLQFPNYSSELNVNALELDDSALYLCASSAGTGDEAFFGQGTRLTVV.

The rearrangement uses TRBV6-5 and TRBJ1-5, with 9 positions matching TRBD1. The CDR3 has 14 amino acids. V was pared by 7 bases and J by 5 bases, with 6 bases of the junction left unmatched. The V gene's germline CDR1 is MNHEY and CDR2 SVGAGI. CDR3 sequence reads: CASKTGQGDQPQHF. The CDR3, as DNA: TGTGCCAGCAAGACGGGACAGGGCGATCAGCCCCAGCATTTT.

The rearrangement uses TRBV19 and TRBJ2-3, with 7 bases that match TRBD2. Germline V gene lookup returns CDR1 LNHDA and CDR2 SQIVND (reference sequence). There are 19 residues in the CDR3. Losses at the gene ends were 0 bases for V and 3 bases for J; bases not matched to a gene: 15. The CDR3 DNA sequence: TGTGCCAGTAGTATAGAGCATTCCGGCAGGGAGGGTGGGACAGATACGCAGTATTTT. This translates into CASSIEHSGREGGTDTQYF.

This chain uses TRBV18 with TRBJ2-7; D remains unclear. The V end was cut by 2 bases, the J end by 9 bases, with 8 bases between. Germline V lookup: CDR1 KGHSH, CDR2 LQKENI. This CDR3 spans 11 amino acids. CDR3 coding DNA: TGTGCCAGCTCACCAGGCATTGGGCAGTACTTC. Translating gives CASSPGIGQYF.

This clone was picked up many times. This rearrangement joins TRBV7-2 to TRBJ2-7, with TRBD2 identical over 8 bases. With V trimmed by 4 bases and J by 1 base, 3 bases remained unmatched. The CDR3 has 14 residues. CDR1 and CDR2 (germline): SGHTA, FQGNSA. The CDR3 loop reads CASSYGLASYEQYF. The CDR3 DNA sequence: TGTGCCAGCAGCTACGGACTAGCATCCTACGAGCAGTACTTC.